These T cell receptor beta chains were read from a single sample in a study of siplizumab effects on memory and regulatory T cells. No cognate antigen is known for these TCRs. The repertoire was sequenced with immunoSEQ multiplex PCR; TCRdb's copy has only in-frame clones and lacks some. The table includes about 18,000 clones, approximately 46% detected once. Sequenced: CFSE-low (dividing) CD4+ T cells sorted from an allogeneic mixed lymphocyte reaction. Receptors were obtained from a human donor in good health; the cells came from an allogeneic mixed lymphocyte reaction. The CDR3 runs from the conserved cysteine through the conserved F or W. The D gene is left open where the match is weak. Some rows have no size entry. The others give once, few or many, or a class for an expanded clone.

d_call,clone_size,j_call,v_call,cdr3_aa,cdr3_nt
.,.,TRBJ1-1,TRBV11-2,CASSLNRAQRGAFF,TGTGCCAGCAGCCTGAACAGGGCTCAAAGGGGAGCTTTCTTT
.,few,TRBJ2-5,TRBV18,CASSPLGETQYF,TGTGCCAGCTCACCACTGGGGGAGACCCAGTACTTC
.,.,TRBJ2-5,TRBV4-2,CASSQDWAETQYF,TGTGCCAGCAGCCAAGATTGGGCAGAGACCCAGTACTTC
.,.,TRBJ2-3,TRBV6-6,CASSYRWGSTDTQYF,TGTGCCAGCAGTTACCGCTGGGGGAGCACAGATACGCAGTATTTT
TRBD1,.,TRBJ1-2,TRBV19,CASSIAGQGLYGYTF,TGTGCCAGTAGTATCGCCGGACAGGGGCTTTATGGCTACACCTTC
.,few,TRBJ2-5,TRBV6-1,CASSLGTKETQYF,TGTGCCAGCAGTTTGGGCACAAAAGAGACCCAGTACTTC
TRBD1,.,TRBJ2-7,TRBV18,CASSPPAGGSYEQYF,TGTGCCAGCTCACCACCGGCAGGGGGCTCCTACGAGCAGTACTTC
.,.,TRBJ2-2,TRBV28,CASSLFTGGGTGELFF,TGTGCCAGCAGTTTATTTACTGGGGGTGGCACCGGGGAGCTGTTTTTT
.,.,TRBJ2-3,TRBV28,CASRDASTDTQYF,TGTGCCAGCCGTGACGCGAGCACAGATACGCAGTATTTT
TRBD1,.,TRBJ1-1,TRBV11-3,CASSPLGTGNTEAFF,TGTGCCAGCAGCCCACTCGGGACAGGGAACACTGAAGCTTTCTTT
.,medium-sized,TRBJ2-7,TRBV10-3,CAISEWDSPPPEQYF,TGTGCCATCAGTGAGTGGGACTCCCCCCCTCCCGAGCAGTACTTC
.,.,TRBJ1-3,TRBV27,CASSPSHSGNTIYF,TGTGCCAGCAGTCCCTCGCACTCTGGAAACACCATATATTTT
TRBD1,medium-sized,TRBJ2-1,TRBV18,CASSPGTGNEQFF,TGTGCCAGCTCACCAGGGACAGGGAATGAGCAGTTCTTC
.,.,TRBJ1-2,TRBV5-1,CASSLDNAVGYTF,TGCGCCAGCAGTCTGGATAATGCGGTTGGCTACACCTTC
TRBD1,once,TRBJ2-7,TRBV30,CAWSGSGTGGDEQYF,TGTGCCTGGAGTGGATCCGGGACAGGAGGGGACGAGCAGTACTTC
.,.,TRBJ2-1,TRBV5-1,CASSFLVTSEQFF,TGCGCCAGCAGCTTCCTTGTCACCAGTGAGCAGTTCTTC
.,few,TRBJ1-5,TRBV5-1,CASSLRPLEPQHF,TGCGCCAGCAGCTTGAGGCCGTTGGAGCCCCAGCATTTT
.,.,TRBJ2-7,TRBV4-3,CASSQGEGLGEQYF,TGCGCCAGCAGCCAAGGGGAAGGGTTAGGGGAGCAGTACTTC
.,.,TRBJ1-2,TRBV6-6,CASSTTTDSYGYTF,TGTGCCAGCAGTACAACGACTGACTCCTATGGCTACACCTTC
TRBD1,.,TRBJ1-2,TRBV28,CASSFPPHSTGEDYGYTF,TGTGCCAGCAGTTTCCCCCCCCATTCGACAGGGGAGGACTATGGCTACACCTTC
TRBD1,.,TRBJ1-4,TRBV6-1,CASSEPGTGSEKLFF,TGTGCCAGCAGTGAACCGGGGACAGGGAGTGAAAAACTGTTTTTT
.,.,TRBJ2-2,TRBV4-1,CASRGSTGELFF,TGCGCCAGCAGGGGTAGTACCGGGGAGCTGTTTTTT
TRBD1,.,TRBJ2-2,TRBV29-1,CSVRQGLVGELFF,TGCAGCGTAAGACAGGGTTTGGTCGGGGAGCTGTTTTTT
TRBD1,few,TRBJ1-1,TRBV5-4,CASTIDRGDTEAFF,TGTGCCAGCACGATCGACAGGGGAGACACTGAAGCTTTCTTT
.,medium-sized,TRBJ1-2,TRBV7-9,CASSLINLEGLDGYTF,TGTGCCAGCAGCTTAATTAACCTGGAGGGTCTTGATGGCTACACCTTC
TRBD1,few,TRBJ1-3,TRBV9,CASSPGQASDTIYF,TGTGCCAGCAGCCCTGGACAGGCTAGCGACACCATATATTTT
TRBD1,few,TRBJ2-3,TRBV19,CASSKRQGARGDTQYF,TGTGCCAGTAGTAAACGACAGGGGGCGAGGGGAGATACGCAGTATTTT